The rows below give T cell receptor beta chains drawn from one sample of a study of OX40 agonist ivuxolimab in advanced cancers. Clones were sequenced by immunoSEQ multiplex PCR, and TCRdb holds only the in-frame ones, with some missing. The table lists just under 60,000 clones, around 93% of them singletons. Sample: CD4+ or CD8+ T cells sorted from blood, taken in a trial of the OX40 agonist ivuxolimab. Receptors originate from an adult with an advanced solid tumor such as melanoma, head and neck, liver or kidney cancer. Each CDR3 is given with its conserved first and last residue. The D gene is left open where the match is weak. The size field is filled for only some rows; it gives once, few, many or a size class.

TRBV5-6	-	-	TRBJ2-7	CASRGGKGAYEQYF	TGTGCCAGCAGGGGGGGAAAGGGAGCCTACGAGCAGTACTTC
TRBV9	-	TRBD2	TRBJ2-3	CASSVQAGATDTQYF	TGTGCCAGCAGCGTACAAGCGGGAGCCACAGATACGCAGTATTTT
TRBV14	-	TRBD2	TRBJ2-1	CASTSVSGRFDEQFF	TGTGCCAGCACATCCGTAAGCGGGAGGTTCGATGAGCAGTTCTTC
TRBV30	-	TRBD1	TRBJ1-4	CAWSATGPNEKVFF	TGTGCCTGGAGTGCGACAGGGCCTAACGAGAAGGTGTTTTTT
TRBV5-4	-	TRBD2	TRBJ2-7	CASRTAGGPSDEQYF	TGTGCCAGCAGGACAGCGGGAGGGCCCTCGGACGAGCAGTACTTC
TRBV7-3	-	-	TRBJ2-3	CASSLGLVASTDTQYF	TGTGCCAGCAGCTTAGGGCTGGTAGCTAGCACAGATACGCAGTATTTT
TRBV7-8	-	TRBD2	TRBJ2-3	CASSGRTSGTDTQYF	TGTGCCAGCAGCGGGAGGACTAGCGGCACAGATACGCAGTATTTT
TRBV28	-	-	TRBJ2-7	CASSLNRAFGVYEQYF	TGTGCCAGCAGTTTGAACAGGGCGTTTGGGGTTTACGAGCAGTACTTC
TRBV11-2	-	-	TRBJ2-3	CASSWGAGATDTQYF	TGTGCCAGCAGCTGGGGGGCGGGAGCGACAGATACGCAGTATTTT
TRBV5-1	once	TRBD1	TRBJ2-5	CASRTGLEETQYF	TGCGCCAGCAGGACAGGGCTGGAAGAGACCCAGTACTTC
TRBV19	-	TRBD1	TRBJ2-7	CASSFDRGASYEQYF	TGTGCCAGTAGTTTCGACAGGGGGGCGAGCTACGAGCAGTACTTC
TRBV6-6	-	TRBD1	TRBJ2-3	CASSSGDRGGTRVQYF	TGTGCCAGCAGTTCTGGGGACAGGGGTGGGACTCGGGTGCAGTATTTT
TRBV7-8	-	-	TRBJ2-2	CASSLSEAGRFPGELFF	TGTGCCAGCAGCTTAAGTGAGGCCGGGAGATTCCCCGGGGAGCTGTTTTTT
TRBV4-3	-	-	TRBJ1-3	CASSQSTRNSGNTIYF	TGCGCCAGCAGCCAAAGTACCAGGAACTCTGGAAACACCATATATTTT
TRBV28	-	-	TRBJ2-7	CASSFPQSYEQYF	TGTGCCAGCAGTTTCCCGCAGAGCTACGAGCAGTACTTC
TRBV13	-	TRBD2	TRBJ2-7	CASTDTLREKAPHEQYF	TGTGCCAGCACCGATACTTTGCGGGAGAAGGCCCCGCACGAGCAGTACTTC
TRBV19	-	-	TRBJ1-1	CASSIGRQGFTEAFF	TGTGCCAGTAGTATAGGACGCCAGGGCTTCACTGAAGCTTTCTTT
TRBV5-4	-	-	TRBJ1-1	CASSWRGSTEAFF	TGTGCCAGCAGCTGGAGAGGGAGCACTGAAGCTTTCTTT
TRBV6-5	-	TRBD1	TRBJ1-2	CASSYGTGDYGYTF	TGTGCCAGCAGTTACGGGACAGGAGACTATGGCTACACCTTC
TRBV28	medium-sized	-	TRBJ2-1	CASSSRTAQDNEQFF	TGTGCCAGCAGTTCGAGAACAGCACAGGACAATGAGCAGTTCTTC
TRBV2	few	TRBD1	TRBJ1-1	CASMGTGGPEAFF	TGTGCCAGCATGGGGACAGGGGGGCCTGAAGCTTTCTTT
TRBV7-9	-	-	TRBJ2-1	CASSGRITSSDEQFF	TGTGCCAGCAGCGGGCGGATAACTAGCAGCGATGAGCAGTTCTTC
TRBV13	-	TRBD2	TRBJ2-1	CASSSGPGLAPYNEQFF	TGTGCCAGCAGCTCCGGGCCGGGACTAGCCCCCTACAATGAGCAGTTCTTC
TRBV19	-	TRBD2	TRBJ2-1	CASSISLAVYNEQFF	TGTGCCAGTAGTATCTCCCTAGCGGTTTACAATGAGCAGTTCTTC
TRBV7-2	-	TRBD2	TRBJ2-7	CASSPTAGATIHEQYF	TGTGCCAGCAGCCCAACAGCGGGAGCTACGATCCACGAGCAGTACTTC
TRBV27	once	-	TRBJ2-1	CASSSVGAHNEQFF	TGTGCCAGCAGTTCCGTTGGGGCCCACAATGAGCAGTTCTTC
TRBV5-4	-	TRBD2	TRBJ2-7	CASRPGLAEAGEQYF	TGTGCCAGCAGACCTGGACTAGCGGAGGCCGGCGAGCAGTACTTC
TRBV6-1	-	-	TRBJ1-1	CASSQAGGTEAFF	TGTGCCAGCAGCCAGGCTGGCGGCACTGAAGCTTTCTTT
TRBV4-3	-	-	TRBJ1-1	CASSQEEDREAFF	TGCGCCAGCAGCCAAGAGGAGGACCGCGAAGCTTTCTTT
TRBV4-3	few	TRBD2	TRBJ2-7	CASSQVVREGPDYEQYF	TGCGCCAGCAGCCAAGTGGTACGGGAGGGCCCTGACTACGAGCAGTACTTC
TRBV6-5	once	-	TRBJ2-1	CASSYSNGVEQFF	TGTGCCAGCAGTTACTCGAACGGTGTTGAGCAGTTCTTC
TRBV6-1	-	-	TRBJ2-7	CASSEGAGIPKLYEQYF	TGTGCCAGCAGTGAAGGCGCCGGGATCCCCAAACTTTACGAGCAGTACTTC
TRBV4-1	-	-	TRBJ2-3	CASSQVDTQYF	TGCGCCAGCAGCCAAGTGGATACGCAGTATTTT
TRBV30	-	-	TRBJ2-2	CAWSVGDTGELFF	TGTGCCTGGAGTGTAGGGGACACCGGGGAGCTGTTTTTT
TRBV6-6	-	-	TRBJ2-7	CASSYAGSYEQYF	TGTGCCAGCAGTTACGCGGGAAGCTACGAGCAGTACTTC
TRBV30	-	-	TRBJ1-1	CAWSVQVGPKNTEAFF	TGTGCCTGGAGTGTACAGGTAGGACCGAAGAACACTGAAGCTTTCTTT
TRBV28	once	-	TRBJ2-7	CASSSQLAPEQYF	TGTGCCAGCAGTTCTCAACTAGCACCCGAGCAGTACTTC
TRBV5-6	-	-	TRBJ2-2	CASSLAYGTGELFF	TGTGCCAGCAGCTTGGCCTATGGCACCGGGGAGCTGTTTTTT
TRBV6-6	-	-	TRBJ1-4	CASSYSLAPTNEKLFF	TGTGCCAGCAGTTACTCCCTAGCCCCAACTAATGAAAAACTGTTTTTT
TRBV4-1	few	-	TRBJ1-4	CASSQERHGLSEKLFF	TGCGCCAGCAGCCAAGAACGACATGGCTTAAGTGAAAAACTGTTTTTT
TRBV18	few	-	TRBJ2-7	CASSPTVYEQYF	TGTGCCAGCTCCCCCACAGTATACGAGCAGTACTTC
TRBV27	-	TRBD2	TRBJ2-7	CASSLSRGYEQYF	TGTGCCAGCAGTTTATCGCGGGGGTACGAGCAGTACTTC